A single sample gave rise to the 14 T cell receptor beta chains below, sequenced in a study of human T cells and chemical hapten exposure. Time point in this sample: healthy volunteer bleed at 2 weeks. Total RNA was isolated from unfractionated whole blood. Via MiXCR, TCRdb re-called the RACE reads, giving one row per CDR3 protein. In the table there are 35,000 to 50,000 distinct CDR3 sequences, about 3.9% of which are singletons. Source material: whole blood. These receptors all stem from a female donor in good health. Some clones in this sample may be carry-over from other donors' samples.

In this sample, this clonotype turned up many times. The genes are TRBV5-1 and TRBJ2-1, with D perhaps TRBD2 (5 bases). The CDR3 runs 12 residues. With 4 bases removed from V and 8 bases from J, the gap between germline ends came to 10 bases. Germline CDR1 and CDR2: SGHRS and YFSETQ. The CDR3 loop reads CASSNLADEQFF. The CDR3 DNA follows: TGCGCCAGCAGCAATCTAGCCGATGAGCAGTTCTTC.

The rearrangement links TRBV20-1 to TRBJ2-5; TRBD2 is a possible D gene (5 bases). Looked up from germline, CDR1 is DFQATT and CDR2 is SNEGSKA (reference sequence). The ends were cut back, 0 bases at V and 2 bases at J, with 13 bases in the middle. CDR3 length: 15 amino acids. The CDR3: CSARDGEDGQETQYF. CDR3 sequence (DNA): TGCAGTGCTAGAGACGGGGAAGATGGGCAAGAGACCCAGTACTTC.

The chain couples TRBV7-2 to TRBJ1-3, with a possible D match to TRBD1 (5 bases). Trimming shortened V by 2 bases and J by 0 bases, and 11 bases separated the two germline ends. Germline V CDR1 and CDR2: SGHTA, FQGNSA. This CDR3 has 16 residues. The CDR3 DNA reads as TGTGCCAGCAGCTTATATCAGGGCCTCTCTGGAAACACCATATATTTT. Translated, it gives CASSLYQGLSGNTIYF.

This clonotype was observed a few times. The chain joins TRBV5-1 to TRBJ1-1; no clear D. V lost 1 base and J 5 bases, leaving 12 bases between the germline ends. The CDR3 spans 14 residues. Germline loops: CDR1 SGHRS, CDR2 YFSETQ. CDR3 nucleotide sequence: TGCGCCAGCAGCTTGATGGACGGAACGACTGAAGCTTTCTTT. Its translation: CASSLMDGTTEAFF.

This clonotype showed up many times. This CDR3 is CASTSLGAGTQYF. CDR3 coding DNA: TGTGCCAGCACCTCATTGGGGGCCGGGACCCAGTACTTC. The chain has TRBV12-3 or TRBV12-4 and TRBJ2-5, with D maybe TRBD1 (6 bases). The CDR3 loop spans 13 amino acids. The ends were cut back, 7 bases at V and 7 bases at J, with 16 bases in the middle.

The J gene is TRBJ2-6, the V gene TRBV3-1; TRBD2 matches 8 bases. The germline V gene has CDR1 LGHDT and CDR2 YNNKEL (reference sequence). CDR3 length equals 16 residues. Trimming removed 1 base from V and 3 bases from J; junction bases left unmatched: 2. For the CDR3, the DNA is TGTGCCAGCAGCCAAGCCGGGAGGGGTGGGGCCAACGTCCTGACTTTC. This gives the protein CASSQAGRGGANVLTF. Full variable domain (missing parts from reference TRBV3-1 and TRBJ2-6): DTAVSQTPKYLVTQMGNDKSIKCEQNLGHDTMYWYKQDSKKFLKIMFSYNNKELIINETVPNRFSPKSPDKAHLNLHINSLELGDSAVYFCASSQAGRGGANVLTFGAGSRLTVL.

This clonotype was counted ten times or more. Here the CDR3 DNA reads TGCGCCAGCAGCTTATTCCGTGAGACTGAAGCTTTCTTT. It encodes CASSLFRETEAFF. V usage is TRBV5-1 and J usage is TRBJ1-1; D is ambiguous. The V gene lost 2 bases and the J gene lost 5 bases, with 10 bases spanning the gap. Germline lookup yields CDR1 SGHRS and CDR2 YFSETQ. The CDR3 consists of 13 residues.

This clonotype was found many times. This chain uses TRBV7-9 with TRBJ2-1, with D possibly matching TRBD1 (6 bases). This CDR3 spans 13 amino acids. V was trimmed by 2 bases and J by 5 bases, leaving 7 bases between them. Germline CDR1 reads SEHNR; CDR2 reads FQNEAQ (reference sequence). This CDR3 is CASSLWTDNEQFF. CDR3 DNA: TGTGCCAGCAGCTTATGGACAGACAATGAGCAGTTCTTC.

The table lists this clonotype with many counts. The chain employs TRBV5-1 and TRBJ1-5; D is perhaps TRBD1 (5 bases). Germline V gene data show CDR1 as SGHRS and CDR2 as YFSETQ. The CDR3 contains 15 residues. Trimming cost V 0 bases and J 6 bases, with 13 bases left between them. The CDR3 DNA reads as TGCGCCAGCAGCTTGGCCGGGGGGAAAGGTCAGCCCCAGCATTTT. The encoded protein is CASSLAGGKGQPQHF.

This clonotype was counted many times. CDR3 protein: CASSYSFGGSGLGAFF. The CDR3 nucleotides read TGTGCCAGCAGTTACTCATTTGGGGGCTCGGGCCTGGGAGCTTTCTTT. The J gene is TRBJ1-1, the V gene TRBV6-5; the D gene is possibly TRBD1 (6 bases). This CDR3 contains 16 residues. The germline CDR1 and CDR2 sequences are MNHEY and SVGAGI. Between the trimmed V and J ends, which lost 0 bases and 10 bases, there was a span of 21 bases.

This clonotype was picked up many times. The chain uses TRBV9 and TRBJ1-1, with 7 bases that match TRBD1. The CDR3 runs to 15 residues. The V segment lost 3 bases and the J segment 0 bases; nucleotides outside the gene matches: 5. CDR1 SGDLS and CDR2 YYNGEE come from the germline V gene. The chain's CDR3 is CASSARDRLNTEAFF. Written as DNA, the CDR3 is TGTGCCAGCAGCGCCCGGGACAGATTGAACACTGAAGCTTTCTTT.

This clonotype was seen only a few times. The chain has TRBV27 and TRBJ1-5; a possible D gene is TRBD1 (5 bases). V lost 3 bases and J 5 bases, leaving 11 bases between the germline ends. The CDR3 loop spans 14 amino acids. In germline, CDR1 is MNHEY, CDR2 SMNVEV (reference sequence). For the CDR3, the DNA is TGTGCCAGCAGTTTCAGGGTGTGGGATCAGCCCCAGCATTTT. Protein product: CASSFRVWDQPQHF.

At least ten counts were recorded for this clonotype. The chain carries TRBV6-5 and TRBJ1-1, with 11 bases aligning to TRBD1. Germline V lookup: CDR1 MNHEY, CDR2 SVGAGI. The CDR3 runs to 12 residues. The trim removed 7 bases at V and 10 bases at J, leaving 5 bases unmatched. CDR3 sequence: CASIGQGAGAFF. For the CDR3, the DNA is TGTGCCAGCATTGGACAGGGGGCCGGAGCTTTCTTT.

This clonotype was detected ten times or more. The chain recombines TRBV6-1 with TRBJ1-1; D ambiguous. The CDR3 contains 12 residues. The germline gives CDR1 MNHNS, CDR2 SASEGT. Trimming cost V 6 bases and J 1 base, with 6 bases left between them. The CDR3 sequence is CASRVWNTEAFF. As DNA, the CDR3 is TGTGCCAGCAGAGTGTGGAACACTGAAGCTTTCTTT.